This T cell receptor (beta chain) emerged from a study of cytomegalovirus exposure and HLA in healthy donors. Vbeta (60) and Jbeta (13) primers were used in the PCR. The repertoire was sequenced with immunoSEQ multiplex PCR; TCRdb's copy has only in-frame clones and lacks some. Among about 59,000 clones listed, 65% to 80% were seen once. For this clone: Its cognate antigen is unknown.

Study-wide findings and caveats: Presence/absence analyses rested on an assumption that sequencing depth was roughly uniform across donors. A later analysis linked about 17,000 TCR beta sequences to HLA alleles at 0.05 false discovery rate. The investigators catalogued 180 or so TCR beta chains as cytomegalovirus-associated.

V was pared by 3 bases and J by 1 base, with 10 bases between. The CDR3 is 14 residues long. CDR1 SEHNR and CDR2 FQNEAQ come from the germline V gene (reference sequence). The chain employs TRBV7-9 and TRBJ2-7; D is unresolved. The clonotype originates from a man aged 25 to 40 in good health and CMV-seropositive. Sequencing was done on a sample of PBMCs. The CDR3 nucleotides read TGTGCCAGCAGCTTGGGTGCAGGTTCCTACGAGCAGTACTTC. Translating gives CASSLGAGSYEQYF. Full variable domain (rest looked up from reference TRBV7-9 and TRBJ2-7): DTGVSQNPRHKITKRGQNVTFRCDPISEHNRLYWYRQTLGQGPEFLTYFQNEAQLEKSRLLSDRFSAERPKGSFSTLEIQRTEQGDSAMYLCASSLGAGSYEQYFGPGTRLTVT.